This TCR beta chain was identified during a study of molecular identifiers for immune sequencing clone quantification. About the research overall: Four of five RNA aliquots from roughly 21,000 or 96,000 naive CD8 T cells were sequenced.

Naive CD8 T cells, phenotype CD8+CD4-CCR7+CD45RA+, were sorted. Overall study findings and caveats: Over 98% of effector molecules, but under 1% in naive cells, were held by clones with more than 20 RNA copies. Underestimated sizes of highly expanded clones could result from identical TCR molecules that share a barcode.

As concerns this clonotype: Its antigen is not identified.

The germline V gene has CDR1 SGHTA and CDR2 FQGNSA. The germline V and J ends were trimmed by 5 bases and 4 bases, with 20 bases remaining between them. This CDR3 has 16 residues. Each CDR3 protein is one row after TCRdb ran MiXCR on the PCR reads. This table holds 600,000 to 650,000 distinct CDR3 sequences, just under 20% found once. The sequence was collected from a human donor in good health. Some libraries in this study had Jurkat cell RNA spiked in. This chain joins TRBV7-2 and TRBJ2-5, with D unresolved. Material: naive CD8+ T cells from blood, with Jurkat cell RNA spiked in. Subset defined: FACS-sorted CD8+CD4-CCR7+CD45RA+ naive T cells. The CDR3 sequence is CTSSPEYATSRETQYF. The CDR3 DNA reads as TGTACCAGCAGCCCCGAGTACGCAACAAGCCGAGAGACCCAGTACTTC.